The 11 T cell receptor beta chains reported below all come from one sample, sequenced in a study of cytomegalovirus exposure and HLA in healthy donors. The PCR employed 60 Vbeta primers together with 13 Jbeta primers. TCRdb keeps only in-frame clones here, not all; method: immunoSEQ multiplex PCR. The repertoire holds approximately 190,000 clones, with roughly four fifths as singletons. Sequencing was performed on PBMCs. These receptors all stem from a man aged 35 to 55 in good health and CMV-seropositive.

The V and J genes are TRBV7-8 and TRBJ2-6; 8 bases map to TRBD1. The CDR3 totals 21 residues. Losses at the gene ends were 1 base for V and 1 base for J; bases not matched to a gene: 15. Germline assignment: CDR1 SGHVS and CDR2 FQNEAQ. The CDR3 sequence is CASSLEATGGLLESGANVLTF. The CDR3 DNA is TGTGCCAGCAGCTTAGAAGCAACAGGGGGGCTACTGGAATCTGGGGCCAACGTCCTGACTTTC.

This chain uses TRBV4-3 with TRBJ2-5; the match to TRBD2 covers 16 bases. There are 18 residues in the CDR3. Germline assignment: CDR1 LGHNA and CDR2 YSLEER. After removal of 4 bases from V and 4 bases from J, the junction contained 9 bases not matched to a gene. The CDR3 DNA reads as TGCGCCAGCAGCCGAACTATCGGGACTAGCGGGAGGGGAGAGACCCAGTACTTC. This encodes CASSRTIGTSGRGETQYF.

The chain is built from TRBV29-1 and TRBJ2-1, with 8 bases matching TRBD2. Germline V gene lookup returns CDR1 SQVTM and CDR2 ANQGSEA. The junction had 1 base not matched to a gene; V was cut back by 3 bases and J by 0 bases. This CDR3 has 14 residues. CDR3 sequence (DNA): TGCAGCGTTGACAGCGGGAGCTCCTACAATGAGCAGTTCTTC. Protein: CSVDSGSSYNEQFF.

This rearrangement joins TRBV29-1 to TRBJ1-2; TRBD1 is a possible D gene (6 bases). The CDR3 has 13 residues. The germline V and J ends were trimmed by 0 bases and 8 bases, with 13 bases remaining between them. In germline, CDR1 is SQVTM, CDR2 ANQGSEA. The CDR3: CSVEDGGAEGYTF. The CDR3 DNA reads as TGCAGCGTTGAAGATGGGGGCGCCGAGGGCTACACCTTC.

The chain recombines TRBV11-2 with TRBJ2-7; 9 bases match TRBD2. CDR3 length: 14 amino acids. CDR1 and CDR2 (germline): SGHAT, FQNNGV. With 6 bases clipped from V and 5 bases from J, the junction kept 8 bases outside the gene matches. CDR3 loop: CASSPGTSYHEQYF. The CDR3 nucleotides read TGTGCCAGCAGTCCCGGGACTAGCTACCACGAGCAGTACTTC.

The chain carries TRBV10-3 and TRBJ2-2, with 11 bases lining up with TRBD1. Trimming at V came to 4 bases and at J to 4 bases, leaving 5 bases not matched to a gene. Germline CDR1 and CDR2: ENHRY and SYGVKD. This CDR3 comprises 16 residues. CDR3 coding DNA: TGTGCCATCAGTGGGACCGGGACAGGGGGCACCGGGGAGCTGTTTTTT. It encodes CAISGTGTGGTGELFF.

This clone was seen a single time. This sequence joins TRBV7-9 and TRBJ1-5, with no clear D. This CDR3 is built from 13 residues. Trimming removed 5 bases at V and 6 bases at J, with 11 bases between. The germline V gene has CDR1 SEHNR and CDR2 FQNEAQ (reference sequence). The CDR3: CASSAGPSQPQHF. The CDR3 nucleotides are TGTGCCAGCAGCGCGGGCCCCAGTCAGCCCCAGCATTTT.

This clone has just one count. The rearrangement uses TRBV19 and TRBJ2-5, with 9 positions matching TRBD1. Germline V gene sequence: CDR1 LNHDA, CDR2 SQIVND (reference sequence). Trimming took 3 bases from V and 4 from J; bases not matched to a gene: 3. This CDR3 has 14 amino acids. The CDR3 DNA follows: TGTGCCAGTAGTATGGGACAGGGAATAGAGACCCAGTACTTC. It yields the protein CASSMGQGIETQYF.

The chain joins TRBV9 to TRBJ2-3; possible D gene TRBD2, 5 bases. CDR3 size: 16 residues. Deletions cut 0 bases from V and 4 bases from J, with 15 bases between. Germline CDR1 and CDR2: SGDLS and YYNGEE. The CDR3: CASSVDVGVVADTQYF. The CDR3 nucleotides are TGTGCCAGCAGCGTAGATGTGGGAGTGGTAGCAGATACGCAGTATTTT.

The chain couples TRBV11-2 to TRBJ2-1; D perhaps matches TRBD2 (7 bases). This CDR3 has 15 residues. From germline, CDR1 is SGHAT and CDR2 FQNNGV. The V end was cut by 3 bases, the J end by 7 bases, with 16 bases between. In nucleotides, the CDR3 is TGTGCCAGCAGCTTGGGAGGGGGGACGGGTAATGAGCAGTTCTTC. It codes for CASSLGGGTGNEQFF.

The V call is TRBV18, the J call TRBJ2-1, with 11 bases lining up with TRBD2. The germline CDR1 and CDR2 sequences are KGHSH and LQKENI. Trimming took 2 bases from V and 12 from J; bases not matched to a gene: 12. CDR3 size: 16 residues. The CDR3 reads CASSPTPSGGPEVQFF. DNA for the CDR3: TGTGCCAGCTCACCAACCCCTAGCGGGGGGCCAGAGGTGCAGTTCTTC.